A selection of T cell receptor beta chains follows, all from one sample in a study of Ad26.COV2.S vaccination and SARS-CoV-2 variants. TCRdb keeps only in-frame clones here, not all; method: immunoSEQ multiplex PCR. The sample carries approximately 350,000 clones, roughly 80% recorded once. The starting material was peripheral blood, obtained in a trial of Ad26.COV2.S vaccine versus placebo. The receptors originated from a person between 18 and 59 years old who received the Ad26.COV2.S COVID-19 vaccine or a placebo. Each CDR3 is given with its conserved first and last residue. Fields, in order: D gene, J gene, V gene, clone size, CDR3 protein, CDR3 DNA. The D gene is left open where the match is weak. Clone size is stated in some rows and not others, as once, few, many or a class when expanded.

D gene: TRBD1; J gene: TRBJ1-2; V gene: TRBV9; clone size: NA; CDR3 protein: CASSVGQGAFGYTF; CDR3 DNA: TGTGCCAGCAGCGTAGGGCAGGGGGCGTTTGGCTACACCTTC
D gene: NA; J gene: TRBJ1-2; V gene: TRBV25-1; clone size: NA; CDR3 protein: CASSEGGGYTF; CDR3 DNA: TGTGCCAGCAGTGAAGGTGGCGGCTACACCTTC
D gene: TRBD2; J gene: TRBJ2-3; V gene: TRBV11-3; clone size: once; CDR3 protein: CASSFGRELDTQYF; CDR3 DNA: TGTGCCAGCAGCTTCGGGAGGGAGTTAGATACGCAGTATTTT
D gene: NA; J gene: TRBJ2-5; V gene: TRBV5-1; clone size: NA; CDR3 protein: CASSWEGGQAQQETQYF; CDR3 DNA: TGCGCCAGCAGCTGGGAGGGGGGACAGGCCCAACAAGAGACCCAGTACTTC
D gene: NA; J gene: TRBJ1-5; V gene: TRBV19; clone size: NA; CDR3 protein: CATAWGAHNQPQHF; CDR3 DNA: TGTGCCACCGCGTGGGGCGCTCACAATCAGCCCCAGCATTTT
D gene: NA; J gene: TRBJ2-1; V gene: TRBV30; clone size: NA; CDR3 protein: CAWRGLISSQEQFF; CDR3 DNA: TGTGCCTGGAGGGGACTCATCAGCTCCCAGGAGCAGTTCTTC
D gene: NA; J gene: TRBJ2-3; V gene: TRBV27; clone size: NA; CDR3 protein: CSAGARTDTQYF; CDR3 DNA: TGTTCCGCAGGGGCGCGCACAGATACGCAGTATTTT
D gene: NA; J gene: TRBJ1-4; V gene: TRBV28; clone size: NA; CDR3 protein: CASSPRLIWDEKLFF; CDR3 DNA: TGTGCCAGCAGTCCCCGACTCATATGGGATGAAAAACTGTTTTTT
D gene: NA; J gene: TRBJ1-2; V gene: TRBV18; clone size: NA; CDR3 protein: CASSPQNPGDGYTF; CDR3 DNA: TGTGCCAGCTCACCACAGAACCCAGGGGATGGCTACACCTTC
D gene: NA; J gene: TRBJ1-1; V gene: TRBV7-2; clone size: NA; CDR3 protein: CASWGGAEAFF; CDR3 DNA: TGTGCCAGCTGGGGTGGAGCTGAAGCTTTCTTT
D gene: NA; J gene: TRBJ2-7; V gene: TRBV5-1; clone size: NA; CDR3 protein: CASSLGRWGNSYEQYF; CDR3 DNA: TGCGCCAGCAGCTTGGGTCGGTGGGGAAACTCCTACGAGCAGTACTTC
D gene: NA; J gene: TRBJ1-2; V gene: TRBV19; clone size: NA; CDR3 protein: CASTIGTGFYGYTF; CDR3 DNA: TGTGCCAGTACTATCGGTACAGGGTTCTATGGCTACACCTTC
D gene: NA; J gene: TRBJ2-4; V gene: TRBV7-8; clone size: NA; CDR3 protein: CASSLGSWNIQYF; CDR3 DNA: TGTGCCAGCAGCTTAGGGTCATGGAACATTCAGTACTTC
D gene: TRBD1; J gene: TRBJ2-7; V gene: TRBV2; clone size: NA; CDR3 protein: CASSVRQGLYEQYF; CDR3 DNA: TGTGCCAGCAGTGTCCGACAGGGGTTGTACGAGCAGTACTTC
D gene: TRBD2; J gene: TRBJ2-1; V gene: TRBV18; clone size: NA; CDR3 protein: CASSPPAGGPSYNEQFF; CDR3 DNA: TGTGCCAGCTCACCACCGGCGGGGGGGCCATCCTACAATGAGCAGTTCTTC
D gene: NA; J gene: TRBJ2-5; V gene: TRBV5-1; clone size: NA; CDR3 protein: CASSFPQETQYF; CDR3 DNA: TGCGCCAGCAGCTTTCCCCAAGAGACCCAGTACTTC